A selection of T cell receptor beta chains follows, all from one sample in a study of CD8 T cells in Susac syndrome. One entry per CDR3 protein, called by TCRdb with MiXCR from the immunoSEQ multiplex PCR reads. The repertoire consists of about 160,000 distinct CDR3 sequences, with 90% to 95% occurring once and the leading ten covering more than 0.13%. Sequenced: CD4+ T cells from PBMCs. The receptors stem from a human donor in good health. Each CDR3 is given with its conserved first and last residue. D genes are given only for firm matches. Clone size is given for some rows only: seen once, a few or many times, or a class if the clone is expanded.

clone size,V gene,D gene,J gene,CDR3 protein,CDR3 DNA
NA,TRBV20-1,TRBD1,TRBJ1-2,CSARGTGSLLGGYTF,TGCAGTGCTCGGGGGACAGGTTCCCTCTTGGGGGGCTACACCTTC
NA,TRBV13,TRBD1,TRBJ2-5,CASSVRTGFQGTQYF,TGTGCCAGCAGCGTCAGGACAGGATTCCAAGGGACCCAGTACTTC
NA,TRBV4-1,TRBD1,TRBJ2-3,CASSQHTWTGDSDTQYF,TGCGCCAGCAGCCAACATACCTGGACAGGGGATTCAGATACGCAGTATTTT
NA,TRBV3-1,TRBD2,TRBJ2-3,CASSLGTSGVTQYF,TGTGCCAGCAGCCTCGGGACTAGCGGGGTTACGCAGTATTTT
once,TRBV5-1,NA,TRBJ2-7,CASSWEQGPYEQYF,TGCGCCAGCAGCTGGGAACAGGGACCCTACGAGCAGTACTTC
NA,TRBV28,NA,TRBJ2-1,CASSQGYYNEQFF,TGTGCCAGCAGTCAGGGATACTACAATGAGCAGTTCTTC
NA,TRBV10-3,NA,TRBJ1-2,CAITSQGANYGYTF,TGTGCCATCACCTCCCAAGGGGCGAACTATGGCTACACCTTC
NA,TRBV2,TRBD1,TRBJ1-2,CASTTGARGYTF,TGTGCCAGCACGACAGGGGCGAGGGGCTACACCTTC
NA,TRBV27,NA,TRBJ2-7,CASGIQTGTPPYEQYF,TGTGCCAGCGGAATACAAACCGGGACACCACCCTACGAGCAGTACTTC
NA,TRBV11-2,NA,TRBJ2-3,CASILREADTQYF,TGTGCCAGCATTCTCCGCGAGGCAGATACGCAGTATTTT
NA,TRBV5-1,NA,TRBJ2-7,CASSLGGKGNEQYF,TGCGCCAGCAGCTTGGGAGGGAAAGGGAACGAGCAGTACTTC
NA,TRBV28,NA,TRBJ1-2,CASSSPLDRGAHHGYTF,TGTGCCAGCAGTTCCCCACTGGATCGGGGGGCACATCATGGCTACACCTTC
NA,TRBV7-2,NA,TRBJ2-3,CASSLERAGTQYF,TGTGCCAGCAGCCTCGAGAGAGCCGGGACGCAGTATTTT
NA,TRBV5-1,TRBD1,TRBJ1-1,CASSLQGMGMNTEAFF,TGCGCCAGCAGCTTACAGGGGATGGGAATGAACACTGAAGCTTTCTTT
NA,TRBV6-1,TRBD2,TRBJ2-5,CASSPWASGGRVETQYF,TGTGCCAGCAGCCCCTGGGCTAGCGGGGGGCGGGTGGAGACCCAGTACTTC
NA,TRBV7-9,NA,TRBJ1-2,CASSPRGGIYGYTF,TGTGCCAGCAGCCCTAGGGGGGGCATATATGGCTACACCTTC
NA,TRBV20-1,NA,TRBJ1-5,CSARDPIYSNQPQHF,TGCAGTGCTAGAGATCCGATTTATAGCAATCAGCCCCAGCATTTT
NA,TRBV19,TRBD1,TRBJ1-5,CASSLDRGQGLQHF,TGTGCCAGTAGTTTGGACAGGGGGCAAGGGCTCCAGCATTTT
NA,TRBV29-1,NA,TRBJ2-7,CSVGTNYEQYF,TGCAGCGTTGGGACAAACTACGAGCAGTACTTC
NA,TRBV29-1,TRBD1,TRBJ1-2,CSVEDGLGDRSGYTF,TGCAGCGTTGAAGATGGATTGGGGGACAGATCTGGCTACACCTTC
NA,TRBV24-1,NA,TRBJ2-1,CATRGRNNEQFF,TGTGCCACCCGTGGGCGTAACAATGAGCAGTTCTTC
NA,TRBV19,TRBD1,TRBJ1-1,CASSPGQARRNTEAFF,TGTGCCAGTAGTCCAGGACAGGCAAGGAGGAACACTGAAGCTTTCTTT
NA,TRBV25-1,NA,TRBJ2-1,CASLGDGAPGYNEQFF,TGTGCCAGCCTCGGAGACGGGGCCCCGGGGTACAATGAGCAGTTCTTC
NA,TRBV6-5,NA,TRBJ2-7,CASTTGSLSYEQYF,TGTGCCAGCACTACCGGGAGCCTTTCCTACGAGCAGTACTTC
NA,TRBV4-1,NA,TRBJ1-1,CASSQVGRLNTEAFF,TGCGCCAGCAGCCAAGTGGGCCGATTGAACACTGAAGCTTTCTTT